These 23 T cell receptor beta chains were sequenced from one sample in a study of blood T cell repertoires in COVID-19. The data were produced by immunoSEQ multiplex PCR, yet TCRdb's version contains in-frame clones alone and is incomplete. The sample contains some 73,000 clones, approximately 85% of which appear only once. Sequences were obtained from peripheral blood. These TCRs come from a man aged 45 to 65 with COVID-19, enrolled during active disease.

V usage is TRBV7-2 and J usage is TRBJ2-5; the match to TRBD2 covers 9 bases. CDR3 length equals 14 residues. The germline CDR1 and CDR2 sequences are SGHTA and FQGNSA. V lost 3 bases to trimming and J lost 4 bases; unmatched junction nucleotides: 3. The CDR3 DNA follows: TGTGCCAGCAGCTTTAGCGGGAGTGGAGAGACCCAGTACTTC. Protein: CASSFSGSGETQYF. The variable domain in full, with the rest retrieved from reference TRBV7-2 and TRBJ2-5, is GAGVSQSPSNKVTEKGKDVELRCDPISGHTALYWYRQSLGQGLEFLIYFQGNSAPDKSGLPSDRFSAERTGGSVSTLTIQRTQQEDSAVYLCASSFSGSGETQYFGPGTRLLVL.

V is TRBV6-5 and J is TRBJ1-5, with D perhaps matching TRBD1 (6 bases). V dropped 11 bases and J dropped 3 bases, with 14 bases sitting between them. This CDR3 has 13 amino acids. Germline V gene lookup returns CDR1 MNHEY and CDR2 SVGAGI. The CDR3 loop reads CAGGALNNQPQHF. CDR3 sequence (DNA): TGTGCCGGGGGGGCTTTGAACAATCAGCCCCAGCATTTT.

The chain is built from TRBV3-1 (or the pseudogene TRBV3-2) and TRBJ2-6; 7 bases align to TRBD1. Germline V gene sequence: CDR1 LGHDT, CDR2 YNNKEL (reference sequence). After removal of 1 base from V and 0 bases from J, the junction contained 9 bases not matched to a gene. This CDR3 contains 19 residues. CDR3 sequence: CASSQAPGQSFSGANVLTF. The CDR3 nucleotides are TGTGCCAGCAGCCAAGCTCCGGGACAGTCCTTCTCTGGGGCCAACGTCCTGACTTTC.

The rearrangement links TRBV5-1 to TRBJ2-3, with 8 positions matching TRBD2. CDR1 SGHRS and CDR2 YFSETQ come from the germline V gene. Trimming took 3 bases from V and 5 from J; bases not matched to a gene: 11. The CDR3 is 16 amino acids. CDR3 bases: TGCGCCAGCAGCTACCAACCCGGGGGGGGCCGAGATACGCAGTATTTT. Its translation is CASSYQPGGGRDTQYF. The whole variable domain, filled in from reference TRBV5-1 and TRBJ2-3, reads KAGVTQTPRYLIKTRGQQVTLSCSPISGHRSVSWYQQTPGQGLQFLFEYFSETQRNKGNFPGRFSGRQFSNSRSEMNVSTLELGDSALYLCASSYQPGGGRDTQYFGPGTRLTVL.

The V call is TRBV14, the J call TRBJ2-7, with 7 positions matching TRBD1. The germline V gene has CDR1 SGHDN and CDR2 FVKESK. V shed 2 bases, J shed 9 bases, and the junction held 10 bases outside the gene matches. This CDR3 is 14 amino acids long. CDR3 sequence: CASSQITTGIRQYF. The DNA for the CDR3 is TGTGCCAGCAGCCAAATTACGACAGGGATCCGGCAGTACTTC. The variable domain in full, completed from reference TRBV14 and TRBJ2-7, reads EAGVTQFPSHSVIEKGQTVTLRCDPISGHDNLYWYRRVMGKEIKFLLHFVKESKQDESGMPNNRFLAERTGGTYSTLKVQPAELEDSGVYFCASSQITTGIRQYFGPGTRLTVT.

The chain combines TRBV2 with TRBJ1-6; 9 positions agree with TRBD1. This CDR3 region has 17 residues. Per the germline V gene, CDR1 is SNHLY and CDR2 is FYNNEI. Unmatched junction bases numbered 9, after V lost 3 bases and J lost 6 bases. The CDR3 coding sequence is TGTGCCAGCAGTGAGCTTCGGGACAGGGCTTTTAATTCACCCCTCCACTTT. Protein sequence: CASSELRDRAFNSPLHF.

This clone was seen only once. J is TRBJ1-6 and V is TRBV19; D uncertain. The V gene's germline CDR1 is LNHDA and CDR2 SQIVND (reference sequence). Trimming left V 6 bases short and J 7 bases short, with 16 bases between. There are 15 residues in the CDR3. The CDR3 DNA sequence: TGTGCCAGTAGCAACCCACGGAGATCAAATTCACCCCTCCACTTT. Translation gives CASSNPRRSNSPLHF.

J is TRBJ2-5 and V is TRBV7-3, with a weak D call TRBD2 (7 bases). Deletions cut 4 bases from V and 2 bases from J, with 20 bases between. The CDR3 length is 17 residues. Per the germline V gene, CDR1 is SGHTA and CDR2 is FQGTGA. The CDR3 DNA follows: TGTGCCAGCAGCTCTGGGGGCGGGGGAGGGTCGCAAGAGACCCAGTACTTC. Its translation is CASSSGGGGGSQETQYF.

V is TRBV6-5 and J is TRBJ2-4, with unresolved D. Germline loops: CDR1 MNHEY, CDR2 SVGAGI. Trimming removed 5 bases at V and 0 bases at J, with 11 bases between. There are 15 residues in the CDR3. The CDR3 nucleotides are TGTGCCAGCAGTAGCTATAAACTAGCCAAAAACATTCAGTACTTC. Its protein product is CASSSYKLAKNIQYF.

V usage is TRBV19 and J usage is TRBJ1-2, with 8 bases identical to TRBD1. Trimming at V came to 6 bases and at J to 4 bases, leaving 10 bases not matched to a gene. Germline CDR1 is LNHDA and CDR2 is SQIVND (reference sequence). This CDR3 is built from 15 residues. For the CDR3, the DNA is TGTGCCAGTAGACCGGACAGGGACCATATCTATGGCTACACCTTC. This sequence encodes CASRPDRDHIYGYTF. Based on the CDR3 plus reference TRBV19 and TRBJ1-2, the full variable domain is DGGITQSPKYLFRKEGQNVTLSCEQNLNHDAMYWYRQDPGQGLRLIYYSQIVNDFQKGDIAEGYSVSREKKESFPLTVTSAQKNPTAFYLCASRPDRDHIYGYTFGSGTRLTVV.

The chain couples TRBV5-4 to TRBJ1-5, with 10 bases lining up with TRBD1. CDR3 length: 17 amino acids. The germline CDR1 and CDR2 sequences are SGHNT and YYREEE (reference sequence). With V trimmed by 4 bases and J by 2 bases, 9 bases remained unmatched. CDR3 region: CASSKTGGDGGNQPQHF. CDR3 in DNA: TGTGCCAGCAGCAAGACAGGGGGCGACGGGGGCAATCAGCCCCAGCATTTT.

This chain uses TRBV6-1 with TRBJ2-2; a weak D match, TRBD1 (6 bases). The CDR3 is 15 residues long. V lost 1 base and J lost 6, with 12 bases in between. The germline CDR1 and CDR2 sequences are MNHNS and SASEGT. In DNA, the CDR3 is TGTGCCAGCAGTGAAGAACAGGGATCGGCCGGGGAGCTGTTTTTT. Translation: CASSEEQGSAGELFF.

J is TRBJ2-2 and V is TRBV10-3, with D uncertain. Trimming left V 2 bases short and J 3 bases short, with 4 bases between. The V gene's germline CDR1 is ENHRY and CDR2 SYGVKD. This CDR3 is 13 amino acids long. The CDR3 is CAISETDTGELFF. The CDR3 region has the DNA TGTGCCATCAGTGAGACGGACACCGGGGAGCTGTTTTTT.

The chain is built from TRBV7-2 and TRBJ2-7, with TRBD2 identical over 13 bases. The CDR3 has 17 amino acids. CDR1 is SGHTA and CDR2 is FQGNSA in the germline V gene. V shed 5 bases, J shed 0 bases, and the junction held 7 bases outside the gene matches. CDR3 region: CASSPRTSGSPSYEQYF. The CDR3, as DNA: TGTGCCAGCAGCCCCAGGACTAGCGGGAGTCCCTCCTACGAGCAGTACTTC.

V gene TRBV5-1 combines with J gene TRBJ2-5; D possibly corresponds to TRBD2 (7 bases). Looked up from germline, CDR1 is SGHRS and CDR2 is YFSETQ. The CDR3 runs 15 residues. Trimming cost V 0 bases and J 0 bases, with 9 bases left between them. CDR3 sequence: CASSLAGGYQETQYF. CDR3 DNA: TGCGCCAGCAGCTTGGCGGGGGGCTACCAAGAGACCCAGTACTTC.

The chain combines TRBV11-3 with TRBJ2-3; D gene ambiguous. The CDR3 runs to 13 residues. Germline V CDR1 and CDR2: SGHNT, YENEEA. The V and J ends lost 0 bases and 5 bases respectively, with 6 bases between them. As DNA, the CDR3 is TGTGCCAGCAGCTTAGATTTTAAAGATACGCAGTATTTT. Translated, it gives CASSLDFKDTQYF.

The V call is TRBV7-9, the J call TRBJ2-1; the match to TRBD2 covers 11 bases. J gave up 8 bases and V 5 bases, and 11 bases lay outside the gene matches. This CDR3 has 16 amino acids. The V gene's germline CDR1 is SEHNR and CDR2 FQNEAQ (reference sequence). The CDR3 reads CASSAGLAVQPHEQFF. The CDR3 DNA follows: TGTGCCAGCAGCGCGGGACTAGCGGTCCAGCCCCATGAGCAGTTCTTC.

V usage is TRBV4-1 and J usage is TRBJ2-3; perhaps TRBD2 as D (7 bases). Per the germline V gene, CDR1 is MGHRA and CDR2 is YSYEKL. The CDR3 totals 16 residues. V was pared by 2 bases and J by 1 base, with 13 bases between. The CDR3 region has the DNA TGCGCCAGCAGCCAATCAGAGGGGGGGGGCACAGATACGCAGTATTTT. This encodes CASSQSEGGGTDTQYF.

This sequence joins TRBV19 and TRBJ1-3; 8 bases align to TRBD1. Losses at the gene ends were 5 bases for V and 0 bases for J; bases not matched to a gene: 6. Germline V gives CDR1 LNHDA, CDR2 SQIVND (reference sequence). This CDR3 contains 16 residues. In DNA, the CDR3 is TGTGCCAGTAGTGTGACAGGGGCCGACTCTGGAAACACCATATATTTT. Translated, it gives CASSVTGADSGNTIYF. Full variable domain (rest looked up from reference TRBV19 and TRBJ1-3): DGGITQSPKYLFRKEGQNVTLSCEQNLNHDAMYWYRQDPGQGLRLIYYSQIVNDFQKGDIAEGYSVSREKKESFPLTVTSAQKNPTAFYLCASSVTGADSGNTIYFGEGSWLTVV.

The chain joins TRBV9 to TRBJ2-2; 7 bases map to TRBD2. V was pared by 0 bases and J by 8 bases, with 10 bases of the junction left unmatched. This CDR3 region has 16 residues. Germline V gene sequence: CDR1 SGDLS, CDR2 YYNGEE. CDR3 in DNA: TGTGCCAGCAGCGTAGACCTAGCGGCCTCAAATGGGGAGCTGTTTTTT. This encodes CASSVDLAASNGELFF.

The CDR3 reads CASSQSTRRASTDTQYF. The DNA for the CDR3 is TGTGCCAGTAGTCAATCCACCCGGAGGGCGAGCACAGATACGCAGTATTTT. The J gene is TRBJ2-3, the V gene TRBV19; maybe TRBD2 (6 bases). Germline loops: CDR1 LNHDA, CDR2 SQIVND (reference sequence). This CDR3 region has 17 residues. V dropped 5 bases and J dropped 0 bases, with 18 bases sitting between them.

This chain links TRBV10-3 with TRBJ2-5, with TRBD1 as a possible D gene (5 bases). V shed 6 bases and J shed 0 bases, with 8 bases lying between them. Per the germline V gene, CDR1 is ENHRY and CDR2 is SYGVKD. The CDR3 loop spans 13 amino acids. The chain's CDR3 is CAIRDTNQETQYF. CDR3 bases: TGTGCCATCAGGGACACCAACCAAGAGACCCAGTACTTC.

This sequence joins TRBV6-4 and TRBJ2-3, with D perhaps matching TRBD2 (6 bases). Trimming left V 3 bases short and J 2 bases short, with 15 bases between. Germline V lookup: CDR1 MRHNA, CDR2 SNTAGT. This CDR3 has 16 amino acids. The CDR3 spells CASSESGGAATDTQYF. CDR3 DNA sequence: TGTGCCAGCAGTGAAAGTGGAGGGGCCGCCACAGATACGCAGTATTTT.